The rows below give T cell receptor beta chains drawn from one sample of a study of long-term antiretroviral therapy in people with HIV. TCRdb keeps only in-frame clones here, not all; method: immunoSEQ multiplex PCR. The sample carries roughly 17,000 clones, approximately 79% recorded once. This material consisted of unsorted PBMCs, taken 2.3 years after starting antiretroviral therapy. These receptors originate from a woman aged 40 to 50 with HIV. CDR3s include the opening cysteine and the closing phenylalanine or tryptophan. A D gene is named only where the DNA matches it firmly.

v_gene	j_gene	d_gene	len	CDR3aa
TRBV5-1	TRBJ2-2	TRBD2	15	CASSSASGGTGELFF
TRBV2	TRBJ2-7	NA	11	CASKEAYEQYF
TRBV13	TRBJ1-5	NA	15	CASSSGLEGNQPQHF
TRBV23-1	TRBJ2-7	NA	17	CASSQSSTKRFSYEQYF
TRBV5-5	TRBJ2-5	TRBD1	14	CASSVGQIQETQYF
TRBV5-5	TRBJ1-5	NA	15	CASSLGQQGNQPQHF
TRBV19	TRBJ2-7	TRBD2	15	CASSIMTSGLYEQYF
TRBV7-6	TRBJ1-1	TRBD1	15	CASTFGGGGSTEAFF
TRBV19	TRBJ2-1	NA	13	CASSPTLYNEQFF
TRBV30	TRBJ2-7	NA	13	CAWSNRAPYEQYF
TRBV11-2	TRBJ2-1	TRBD2	15	CASSLGAGRGNEQFF
TRBV11-3	TRBJ2-7	NA	14	CASSPPAGNVEQYF
TRBV9	TRBJ2-1	TRBD2	16	CASSEGGGGGSEEQFF
TRBV4-2	TRBJ1-1	NA	15	CASSQEGRKNTEAFF
TRBV30	TRBJ2-7	TRBD1	14	CAWRGQGASYEQYF
TRBV18	TRBJ2-7	NA	15	CASSIGASGFDEQYF
TRBV4-1	TRBJ2-7	NA	15	CASSQATDSSYEQYF
TRBV30	TRBJ2-5	NA	14	CAWRPIRERETQYF
TRBV9	TRBJ1-2	NA	14	CASSVGEAVFGYTF
TRBV4-3	TRBJ2-1	NA	17	CASSQQAWANLRNEQFF
TRBV10-3	TRBJ2-1	NA	14	CAISDIGSHNEQFF
TRBV7-8	TRBJ2-5	NA	11	CASRPAEAQYF